The 3 T cell receptor beta chains below come from one sample, sequenced in a study of post-analysis software for immune sequencing data. Whole-study results and caveats: Comparison of patients with controls showed five TRBV segments more frequent in patients, TRBV5-6, TRBV5-1 and TRBV20-1 among them.

Prepared TCR beta cDNA libraries contained unique molecular identifiers. TCRdb reanalysed the PCR reads using MiXCR and keeps one entry per CDR3 protein. The sample records hundreds of thousands of distinct CDR3 sequences, roughly half being singletons. Their antigen targets remain unknown. The sequencing input was blood. These TCRs come from a girl aged 10-17 years with multiple sclerosis.

CDR3 sequence (DNA): TGCAGTGCTAACCTACCTGGACCCTACGAGCAGTACTTC. This sequence encodes CSANLPGPYEQYF. The chain links TRBV20-1 to TRBJ2-7; D is unresolved. Germline V CDR1 and CDR2: DFQATT, SNEGSKA (reference sequence). Trimming shortened V by 4 bases and J by 2 bases, and 12 bases separated the two germline ends. The CDR3 consists of 13 residues.

V is TRBV7-3 and J is TRBJ2-1; 14 positions match TRBD2. The germline V gene has CDR1 SGHTA and CDR2 FQGTGA. Trimming removed 0 bases from V and 12 bases from J; junction bases left unmatched: 4. This CDR3 comprises 15 residues. The CDR3: CASSLTGTSGSGQFF. In nucleotides, the CDR3 is TGTGCCAGCAGCTTAACGGGGACTAGCGGGAGTGGGCAGTTCTTC.

The chain couples TRBV5-1 to TRBJ1-6, with 7 positions matching TRBD1. The germline CDR1 and CDR2 sequences are SGHRS and YFSETQ. The CDR3 length is 17 residues. V shed 5 bases, J shed 0 bases, and the junction held 8 bases outside the gene matches. Here the CDR3 DNA reads TGCGCCAGCAGTAGACAGGGATACAACTCCTATAATTCACCCCTCCACTTT. It yields the protein CASSRQGYNSYNSPLHF.